Shown below are 20 T cell receptor beta chains from a single sample sequenced in a study of metastatic and nonmetastatic thyroid tumors. There were no patients who had received any treatment before thyroid surgery. TCRdb ran MiXCR on the PCR reads. This table holds tens of thousands of clones, roughly a quarter found once. Sequences were obtained from tumor tissue. The source of these receptors is a male donor with papillary thyroid cancer or a benign thyroid nodule (not recorded which). Some clones in this sample may be carry-over from other donors' samples.

This clone was seen repeatedly, ten times or more. V gene TRBV20-1 combines with J gene TRBJ2-1; D assignment may be TRBD1 or TRBD2 (5 bases each). V was cut by 0 bases and J by 9 bases, with 15 bases left in between. The CDR3 consists of 14 residues. The germline V gene encodes CDR1 DFQATT and CDR2 SNEGSKA (reference sequence). For the CDR3, the DNA is TGCAGTGCTAGAGACTTTAATATAGGGACTGAGCAGTTCTTC. Amino acids: CSARDFNIGTEQFF.

The chain employs TRBV2 and TRBJ1-5; no firm D call. Germline V gene data show CDR1 as SNHLY and CDR2 as FYNNEI. Trimming cost V 0 bases and J 1 base, with 1 base left between them. There are 13 residues in the CDR3. CDR3 DNA sequence: TGTGCCAGCAGTGAAGCCAGCAATCAGCCCCAGCATTTT. It specifies CASSEASNQPQHF.

This clone has at least ten counts. Within the sample, other DNA sequences also encode this same CDR3. The chain joins TRBV10-2 to TRBJ1-6; a weak D match, TRBD1 (5 bases). Germline V gene sequence: CDR1 WSHSY, CDR2 SAAADI. This CDR3 region has 12 residues. V dropped 10 bases and J dropped 7 bases, with 11 bases sitting between them. Written as DNA, the CDR3 is TGCGCCATCAAGACAGAAAATTCACCCCTCCACTTT. Its translation is CAIKTENSPLHF.

This clone was counted ten times or more. The chain has TRBV6-4 and TRBJ2-2, with D possibly TRBD2 on 6 matching bases. This CDR3 is 13 amino acids long. The germline gives CDR1 MRHNA, CDR2 SNTAGT. V lost 4 bases and J 3 bases, leaving 6 bases between the germline ends. The DNA for the CDR3 is TGTGCCAGCAGTGCGGGAGACACCGGGGAGCTGTTTTTT. Protein product: CASSAGDTGELFF.

On this clone: At one end the junction does not follow the germline gene, possibly because of a read error. The chain has TRBV20-1 and TRBJ2-2; either TRBD1 or TRBD2 may fit D (5 bases each). Germline V gene data show CDR1 as DFQATT and CDR2 as SNEGSKA (reference sequence). The CDR3 runs to 14 residues. The CDR3 DNA reads TGCAGTGCTTCCGGGACCTATAACACCGGGGAGCTGATTTTT. It encodes CSASGTYNTGELIF.

This clone was found many times. The CDR3 spells CASSQGTGVYNEQFF. CDR3 in DNA: TGCGCCAGCAGCCAGGGGACAGGGGTCTACAATGAGCAGTTCTTC. The gene calls are TRBV4-3 and TRBJ2-1, with 10 bases lining up with TRBD1. V dropped 3 bases and J dropped 3; count of bases not matched to a gene: 2. The CDR3 is made up of 15 amino acids. CDR1 is LGHNA, CDR2 YSLEER, per germline.

This chain connects TRBV5-1 to TRBJ2-7; 7 bases are a match to TRBD2. The germline V gene has CDR1 SGHRS and CDR2 YFSETQ. V was clipped by 2 bases and J by 2 bases; unmatched bases: 10. CDR3 length: 16 amino acids. CDR3 residues: CASSLQVLARPYEQYF. For the CDR3, the DNA is TGCGCCAGCAGCTTACAAGTACTAGCGAGACCCTACGAGCAGTACTTC.

At least ten counts were recorded for this clone. V gene TRBV12-3 or TRBV12-4 combines with J gene TRBJ2-7, with D hard to call. This CDR3 contains 13 residues. Trimming cost V 4 bases and J 7 bases, with 14 bases left between them. The DNA of the CDR3 is TGTGCCAGCAGTTCCAGGACCCTTGGGGAGCAGTACTTC. This encodes CASSSRTLGEQYF.

By share, this clone counts as medium-sized. The V and J genes are TRBV4-1 and TRBJ2-7; D tentatively reads TRBD1 or TRBD2 (5 bases each). The V end was cut by 5 bases, the J end by 2 bases, with 16 bases between. Germline CDR1 reads MGHRA; CDR2 reads YSYEKL. The CDR3 has 15 amino acids. CDR3 DNA: TGCGCCAGCAGCGACGGGGCCCGAAAACCCTACGAGCAGTACTTC. Its protein product is CASSDGARKPYEQYF.

Of note for this clone: The missing conserved phenylalanine or tryptophan at the end of this CDR3 makes a read error likely. The J gene is TRBJ2-3, the V gene TRBV12-3 or TRBV12-4; D call uncertain. The CDR3 is made up of 13 amino acids. The V gene lost 6 bases and the J gene lost 0 bases, with 7 bases spanning the gap. The CDR3 here is CASSRHSTDTQYS. The CDR3, as DNA: TGTGCCAGCAGCAGACATAGCACAGATACGCAGTATTCT.

This clone was seen at least ten times. The V and J genes are TRBV12-3 or TRBV12-4 and TRBJ1-5; D remains ambiguous. With 3 bases removed from V and 0 bases from J, the gap between germline ends came to 9 bases. The CDR3 consists of 15 residues. CDR3 loop: CASSLGSYSNQPQHF. Here the CDR3 DNA reads TGTGCCAGCAGTTTGGGAAGTTATAGCAATCAGCCCCAGCATTTT.

In this sample, this clone turned up many times. CDR3 residues: CASGSGGEQFF. The CDR3 coding sequence is TGTGCCAGCGGCTCGGGGGGTGAGCAGTTCTTC. The gene calls are TRBV5-6 and TRBJ2-1, with 7 bases fitting TRBD2. CDR1 and CDR2 from the germline V gene are SGHDT and YYEEEE. V gave up 7 bases and J gave up 9 bases; unmatched junction bases: 4. The CDR3 contains 11 residues.

This clone has a count of ten or more. This sequence joins TRBV7-2 and TRBJ2-1; perhaps TRBD2 as D (6 bases). This CDR3 contains 15 residues. Germline V CDR1 and CDR2: SGHTA, FQGNSA. V was shortened by 1 base and J by 1 base, with 8 bases between the two germline ends. Written as DNA, the CDR3 is TGTGCCAGCAGCTTAGGTGGGGGGTCCTACAATGAGCAGTTCTTC. Protein product: CASSLGGGSYNEQFF.

Only a few counts were recorded for this clone. A much larger clone lies a single base off, so this may be a read error. Different DNA sequences within this sample yield the same CDR3. The chain links TRBV10-2 to TRBJ2-2, with unresolved D. The CDR3 consists of 16 residues. CDR1 WSHSY and CDR2 SAAADI come from the germline V gene. The CDR3 spells CASSDIETPNTGELFF. Here the CDR3 DNA reads TGTGCCAGCAGTGATATAGAGACCCCGAACACCGGGGAGCTGTTTTTT.

This clone was observed many times. The rearrangement uses TRBV20-1 and TRBJ1-5; 10 nucleotides line up with TRBD1. The CDR3 sequence is 17 residues long. Unmatched junction bases numbered 6, after V lost 0 bases and J lost 1 base. Germline CDR1 is DFQATT and CDR2 is SNEGSKA (reference sequence). CDR3 nucleotide sequence: TGCAGTGCTAGAGACCCCGGGACAGGGGAGAGCAATCAGCCCCAGCATTTT. Protein: CSARDPGTGESNQPQHF.

The chain couples TRBV4-2 to TRBJ1-3, with D hard to call. CDR3 length: 19 residues. Per germline, CDR1 LGHNA and CDR2 YNFKEQ. V gave up 1 base and J gave up 0 bases, with 19 bases separating them. The CDR3 reads CASSQARRSKIISGNTIYF. The CDR3 coding sequence is TGTGCCAGCAGCCAAGCAAGGAGATCCAAGATTATCTCTGGAAACACCATATATTTT.

This clone was recorded at least ten times. This sequence joins TRBV28 and TRBJ2-7; D not resolved. Germline V gene data show CDR1 as MDHEN and CDR2 as SYDVKM. V lost 6 bases and J lost 3, with 12 bases in between. The length of the CDR3 is 13 residues. The DNA for the CDR3 is TGTGCCAGCAGCCTTCGAGGCGGCTACGAGCAGTACTTC. Protein: CASSLRGGYEQYF.

This clone showed up many times. This sequence joins TRBV6-2 or TRBV6-3 and TRBJ2-1, with TRBD2 identical over 7 bases. The junction had 10 bases not matched to a gene; V was cut back by 6 bases and J by 8 bases. Germline V CDR1 and CDR2: MNHEY, SVGEGT. The CDR3 covers 14 residues. CDR3 sequence (DNA): TGTGCCAGCAGGAGGCATAGCGGGTTCCATGAGCAGTTCTTC. Encoded protein: CASRRHSGFHEQFF.

The gene calls are TRBV2 and TRBJ2-7; the D gene is possibly TRBD2 (5 bases). The CDR3 contains 12 residues. The V and J ends lost 8 bases and 2 bases respectively, with 10 bases between them. CDR1 SNHLY and CDR2 FYNNEI come from the germline V gene. CDR3 amino acids: CASGEGPYEQYF. CDR3 nucleotides: TGTGCCAGCGGCGAGGGCCCCTACGAGCAGTACTTC.

This clone was observed many times. V is TRBV20-1 and J is TRBJ2-1; D is perhaps TRBD1 (6 bases). Germline CDR1 is DFQATT and CDR2 is SNEGSKA (reference sequence). V was trimmed by 6 bases and J by 1 base, leaving 19 bases between them. This CDR3 region has 16 residues. The CDR3 DNA sequence: TGCAGTGCACTACCCCCGACAGGTTTTTCCTACAATGAGCAGTTCTTC. It translates to CSALPPTGFSYNEQFF.